The T cell receptor beta chain described here comes from a study of T cells in Graves' hyperthyroidism and ophthalmopathy. Study-wide results and limits: Most clonotypes expanded in the thyroid (above 0.001) were also present in blood.

As for this clonotype: The antigen is not known.

RNA transcripts yielded amplified TCR beta CDR3 regions. The HTBI set primed first-round TCR CDR3 RT-PCR. From the multiplex PCR reads, TCRdb called clonotypes with MiXCR, one entry per CDR3 protein. The sample has roughly 250,000 distinct CDR3 sequences, about 20% seen once. The receptor comes from a man aged 30-40 years with Graves' ophthalmopathy. The source material was blood.

CDR3 sequence: CASSQGLATLGEQYF. CDR3 in DNA: TGTGCCAGCAGCCAAGGACTAGCTACCCTGGGGGAGCAGTACTTC. This chain uses TRBV3-1 with TRBJ2-7; the match to TRBD2 covers 7 bases. Germline-derived CDR1 and CDR2 are LGHDT and YNNKEL (reference sequence). This CDR3 is 15 amino acids long. The ends lost 1 base at V and 7 bases at J; junction bases unmatched: 10.